These T cell receptor beta chains were read from a single sample in a study of T cell responses to AZD1222 COVID-19 vaccine. Libraries were prepared by immunoSEQ multiplex PCR; TCRdb keeps only in-frame clonotypes and omits some of them. The profile shows about 39,000 clones, 90% of them singletons. The material was peripheral blood, obtained 28 days after the second AZD1222 dose. These receptors were taken from an adult who received the AZD1222 COVID-19 vaccine. CDR3s include the opening cysteine and the closing phenylalanine or tryptophan. The D gene is left open where the match is weak. Clone size is given for some rows only: seen once, a few or many times, or a class if the clone is expanded.

v_call	clone_size	d_call	j_call	cdr3_aa	cdr3_nt
TRBV18	.	.	TRBJ2-2	CASSAQVGSRTGELFF	TGTGCCAGCTCAGCCCAAGTGGGGTCGAGGACCGGGGAGCTGTTTTTT
TRBV5-1	.	.	TRBJ2-2	CASSLRLDTGELFF	TGCGCCAGCAGCTTGCGACTAGACACCGGGGAGCTGTTTTTT
TRBV6-5	.	.	TRBJ2-6	CASRLSGANVLTF	TGTGCCAGCAGGCTTTCTGGGGCCAACGTCCTGACTTTC
TRBV9	.	TRBD1	TRBJ1-1	CASSVAPDRATEAFF	TGTGCCAGCAGCGTAGCGCCGGACAGGGCAACTGAAGCTTTCTTT
TRBV6-5	.	TRBD1	TRBJ2-7	CASSYSGTGSFEQYF	TGTGCCAGCAGTTACTCGGGGACAGGGAGTTTCGAGCAGTACTTC
TRBV27	once	TRBD2	TRBJ2-1	CASGLTSGGPHEQFF	TGTGCCAGCGGCCTAACTAGCGGGGGGCCCCATGAGCAGTTCTTC
TRBV18	.	.	TRBJ1-2	CASSPDKPGYTF	TGTGCCAGCTCACCGGACAAGCCTGGCTACACCTTC
TRBV9	.	.	TRBJ2-3	CASSVVNVATLTDTQYF	TGTGCCAGCAGCGTAGTAAATGTGGCGACCCTCACAGATACGCAGTATTTT
TRBV24-1	.	.	TRBJ2-2	CATSGEIGELFF	TGTGCCACCAGTGGAGAAATCGGGGAGCTGTTTTTT
TRBV24-1	.	.	TRBJ2-1	CATSDSSYNEQFF	TGTGCCACCAGTGACTCTAGCTACAATGAGCAGTTCTTC
TRBV7-2	.	TRBD1	TRBJ1-2	CASSLGAAGGLSGYTF	TGTGCCAGCAGCTTAGGTGCCGCAGGGGGGCTTTCGGGCTACACCTTC
TRBV6-5	.	.	TRBJ2-7	CASSYSPGEQYF	TGTGCCAGCAGTTACTCTCCGGGAGAGCAGTACTTC
TRBV6-5	.	.	TRBJ1-5	CASSKDRISNQPQHF	TGTGCCAGCAGCAAAGACAGGATCAGCAATCAGCCCCAGCATTTT
TRBV11-2	.	.	TRBJ1-1	CASSPPDTEAFF	TGTGCCAGCAGCCCTCCGGACACTGAAGCTTTCTTT
TRBV6-5	.	.	TRBJ2-1	CASRGLLGIYNEQFF	TGTGCCAGCAGGGGACTCTTGGGCATCTACAATGAGCAGTTCTTC
TRBV15	.	.	TRBJ1-3	CATSRVPGNTIYF	TGTGCCACCAGCAGAGTCCCGGGGAACACCATATATTTT
TRBV6-5	.	.	TRBJ2-7	CASTPRQSYEQYF	TGTGCCAGCACCCCTAGACAGTCCTACGAGCAGTACTTC
TRBV19	once	TRBD1	TRBJ2-7	CASSYQTGSSYEQYF	TGTGCCAGTAGTTACCAGACAGGGAGCTCCTACGAGCAGTACTTC
TRBV7-2	few	.	TRBJ1-1	CASSLESVAQVSTEAFF	TGTGCCAGCAGCTTAGAGTCGGTGGCACAGGTCAGCACTGAAGCTTTCTTT
TRBV19	.	TRBD2	TRBJ2-3	CASTLGSRGSTDTQYF	TGTGCCAGTACCCTAGGGTCGCGGGGGAGCACAGATACGCAGTATTTT
TRBV9	.	.	TRBJ2-7	CASSEGRNYEQYF	TGTGCCAGCAGCGAGGGACGGAACTACGAGCAGTACTTC
TRBV9	.	TRBD1	TRBJ2-5	CASSAGQQETQYF	TGTGCCAGCAGCGCGGGACAGCAAGAGACCCAGTACTTC
TRBV6-2/TRBV6-3	.	.	TRBJ2-3	CASSYFQGIDTQYF	TGTGCCAGCAGTTACTTCCAGGGGATAGATACGCAGTATTTT
TRBV7-9	.	TRBD1	TRBJ1-4	CASSPDRSYSTGDEKLFF	TGTGCCAGCAGCCCCGACCGGAGTTATTCGACAGGGGATGAAAAACTGTTTTTT
TRBV9	.	.	TRBJ2-7	CASSYMGAGEQYF	TGTGCCAGCAGTTACATGGGGGCCGGCGAGCAGTACTTC
TRBV15	.	.	TRBJ1-6	CATSRFGGLDSPLHF	TGTGCCACCAGCAGATTTGGGGGACTGGATTCACCCCTCCACTTT
TRBV7-2	.	TRBD1	TRBJ1-5	CASSRQTGFNQPQHF	TGTGCCAGCAGCCGGCAGACAGGGTTCAATCAGCCCCAGCATTTT
TRBV10-3	.	.	TRBJ2-2	CAIRRDFNTGELFF	TGTGCCATCAGACGGGACTTTAACACCGGGGAGCTGTTTTTT
TRBV6-5	once	.	TRBJ1-1	CASRIGGVSTEAFF	TGTGCCAGCAGGATTGGAGGGGTATCCACTGAAGCTTTCTTT
TRBV19	once	.	TRBJ1-2	CATQRTDQYGYTF	TGTGCCACCCAAAGGACAGATCAATATGGCTACACCTTC
TRBV19	few	.	TRBJ2-1	CASSTTPFNEQFF	TGTGCCAGTAGCACAACCCCGTTCAATGAGCAGTTCTTC
TRBV19	.	.	TRBJ2-1	CASSPIQVYNEQFF	TGTGCCAGTAGTCCAATCCAGGTATACAATGAGCAGTTCTTC
TRBV5-1	once	.	TRBJ1-1	CASSWDTNTEAFF	TGCGCCAGCAGCTGGGACACTAACACTGAAGCTTTCTTT
TRBV25-1	.	TRBD1	TRBJ2-1	CASSAYRGYNEQFF	TGTGCCAGCAGTGCATACAGGGGATACAATGAGCAGTTCTTC
TRBV18	.	TRBD2	TRBJ2-1	CASSSRLAGGTYNEQFF	TGTGCCAGCTCATCGAGGCTAGCGGGGGGGACCTACAATGAGCAGTTCTTC
TRBV19	.	TRBD2	TRBJ2-3	CATGPRGGASTDTQYF	TGTGCCACCGGACCCCGCGGGGGAGCTAGCACAGATACGCAGTATTTT
TRBV27	.	.	TRBJ2-1	CASSIIGNEQFF	TGTGCCAGCAGTATTATTGGCAATGAGCAGTTCTTC
TRBV15	.	.	TRBJ2-6	CATSRDLGRTRDTVSGANVLTF	TGTGCCACCAGCAGAGACTTAGGGCGGACCAGGGACACTGTGTCTGGGGCCAACGTCCTGACTTTC
TRBV7-9	.	.	TRBJ2-6	CASSTGVVSASGANVLTF	TGTGCCAGCAGTACCGGGGTGGTATCCGCCTCTGGGGCCAACGTCCTGACTTTC
TRBV30	.	TRBD1	TRBJ1-6	CAWSGTGVSPLHF	TGTGCCTGGAGCGGGACAGGGGTTTCACCCCTCCACTTT
TRBV5-1	.	TRBD1	TRBJ1-6	CASSSDRGNSPLHF	TGCGCCAGCAGCTCGGACAGGGGTAATTCACCCCTCCACTTT
TRBV19	.	.	TRBJ1-5	CASSNTGPQGVQPQHF	TGTGCCAGTAGTAACACGGGGCCCCAGGGAGTCCAGCCCCAGCATTTT
TRBV2	.	.	TRBJ1-5	CASSGSSRPHQPQHF	TGTGCCAGCAGTGGGTCATCACGTCCCCATCAGCCCCAGCATTTT
TRBV10-3	.	TRBD1	TRBJ1-2	CAISKQGISGYTF	TGTGCCATCAGTAAACAGGGGATTAGCGGCTACACCTTC
TRBV7-2	once	.	TRBJ2-2	CASSLEGNGELFF	TGTGCCAGCAGCTTAGAAGGGAACGGGGAGCTGTTTTTT
TRBV5-8	once	.	TRBJ1-5	CASSLVAGGVGNQPQHF	TGTGCCAGCAGCTTGGTGGCGGGGGGGGTAGGCAATCAGCCCCAGCATTTT
TRBV7-9	.	.	TRBJ1-5	CASSVGDLGPQHF	TGTGCCAGCAGCGTGGGGGACCTCGGACCCCAGCATTTT
TRBV27	.	.	TRBJ2-6	CASRVVGANVLTF	TGTGCCAGCAGGGTTGTTGGGGCCAACGTCCTGACTTTC
TRBV6-2/TRBV6-3	.	.	TRBJ1-6	CASSYSRAELREGSYNSPLHF	TGTGCCAGCAGTTACTCGAGGGCAGAACTCCGGGAAGGTTCCTATAATTCACCCCTCCACTTT
TRBV4-2	.	TRBD1	TRBJ2-3	CASSPTGAQANTQYF	TGTGCCAGCAGCCCGACAGGGGCCCAGGCTAATACGCAGTATTTT
TRBV11-2	few	.	TRBJ1-2	CASSLGGAGYTF	TGTGCCAGCAGCTTAGGGGGAGCTGGCTACACCTTC
TRBV5-8	.	.	TRBJ1-1	CASSPGQLLNTEAFF	TGTGCCAGCAGCCCAGGACAGCTTTTGAACACTGAAGCTTTCTTT
TRBV7-2	.	.	TRBJ1-3	CASKGGGTNTIYF	TGTGCCAGCAAAGGCGGGGGGACAAACACCATATATTTT
TRBV5-5	few	.	TRBJ1-5	CASRPGVGNQPQHF	TGTGCCAGCAGACCCGGGGTAGGAAATCAGCCCCAGCATTTT
TRBV9	.	TRBD1	TRBJ1-6	CASSVEDRANSPLHF	TGTGCCAGCAGCGTAGAGGACAGGGCCAATTCACCCCTCCACTTT